This T cell receptor beta chain was profiled in a study of T-cell reconstitution after alpha-beta-depleted transplantation in children. J lost 7 bases, V lost 7 bases, and 7 bases had no gene match. Germline CDR1 reads SQVTM; CDR2 reads ANQGSEA. This CDR3 has 13 amino acids. This clonotype was seen repeatedly, ten times or more. Preparing the TCRbeta library involved the use of unique molecular identifiers. TCRdb reanalysed the PCR reads using MiXCR and keeps one entry per CDR3 protein. The sample lists about 110,000 distinct CDR3 sequences; about 9.3% were seen once. The source material was PBMCs from the stem cell graft donor, sampled from the stem cell graft. The J gene is TRBJ1-6, the V gene TRBV29-1, with 7 nucleotides matching TRBD1. This receptor was taken from a human donor who donated a stem cell graft to a child with acute lymphoblastic leukemia. For the CDR3, the DNA is TGCAGCGCTTTCAGGGGGAGGAATTCACCCCTCCACTTT. It yields the protein CSAFRGRNSPLHF.